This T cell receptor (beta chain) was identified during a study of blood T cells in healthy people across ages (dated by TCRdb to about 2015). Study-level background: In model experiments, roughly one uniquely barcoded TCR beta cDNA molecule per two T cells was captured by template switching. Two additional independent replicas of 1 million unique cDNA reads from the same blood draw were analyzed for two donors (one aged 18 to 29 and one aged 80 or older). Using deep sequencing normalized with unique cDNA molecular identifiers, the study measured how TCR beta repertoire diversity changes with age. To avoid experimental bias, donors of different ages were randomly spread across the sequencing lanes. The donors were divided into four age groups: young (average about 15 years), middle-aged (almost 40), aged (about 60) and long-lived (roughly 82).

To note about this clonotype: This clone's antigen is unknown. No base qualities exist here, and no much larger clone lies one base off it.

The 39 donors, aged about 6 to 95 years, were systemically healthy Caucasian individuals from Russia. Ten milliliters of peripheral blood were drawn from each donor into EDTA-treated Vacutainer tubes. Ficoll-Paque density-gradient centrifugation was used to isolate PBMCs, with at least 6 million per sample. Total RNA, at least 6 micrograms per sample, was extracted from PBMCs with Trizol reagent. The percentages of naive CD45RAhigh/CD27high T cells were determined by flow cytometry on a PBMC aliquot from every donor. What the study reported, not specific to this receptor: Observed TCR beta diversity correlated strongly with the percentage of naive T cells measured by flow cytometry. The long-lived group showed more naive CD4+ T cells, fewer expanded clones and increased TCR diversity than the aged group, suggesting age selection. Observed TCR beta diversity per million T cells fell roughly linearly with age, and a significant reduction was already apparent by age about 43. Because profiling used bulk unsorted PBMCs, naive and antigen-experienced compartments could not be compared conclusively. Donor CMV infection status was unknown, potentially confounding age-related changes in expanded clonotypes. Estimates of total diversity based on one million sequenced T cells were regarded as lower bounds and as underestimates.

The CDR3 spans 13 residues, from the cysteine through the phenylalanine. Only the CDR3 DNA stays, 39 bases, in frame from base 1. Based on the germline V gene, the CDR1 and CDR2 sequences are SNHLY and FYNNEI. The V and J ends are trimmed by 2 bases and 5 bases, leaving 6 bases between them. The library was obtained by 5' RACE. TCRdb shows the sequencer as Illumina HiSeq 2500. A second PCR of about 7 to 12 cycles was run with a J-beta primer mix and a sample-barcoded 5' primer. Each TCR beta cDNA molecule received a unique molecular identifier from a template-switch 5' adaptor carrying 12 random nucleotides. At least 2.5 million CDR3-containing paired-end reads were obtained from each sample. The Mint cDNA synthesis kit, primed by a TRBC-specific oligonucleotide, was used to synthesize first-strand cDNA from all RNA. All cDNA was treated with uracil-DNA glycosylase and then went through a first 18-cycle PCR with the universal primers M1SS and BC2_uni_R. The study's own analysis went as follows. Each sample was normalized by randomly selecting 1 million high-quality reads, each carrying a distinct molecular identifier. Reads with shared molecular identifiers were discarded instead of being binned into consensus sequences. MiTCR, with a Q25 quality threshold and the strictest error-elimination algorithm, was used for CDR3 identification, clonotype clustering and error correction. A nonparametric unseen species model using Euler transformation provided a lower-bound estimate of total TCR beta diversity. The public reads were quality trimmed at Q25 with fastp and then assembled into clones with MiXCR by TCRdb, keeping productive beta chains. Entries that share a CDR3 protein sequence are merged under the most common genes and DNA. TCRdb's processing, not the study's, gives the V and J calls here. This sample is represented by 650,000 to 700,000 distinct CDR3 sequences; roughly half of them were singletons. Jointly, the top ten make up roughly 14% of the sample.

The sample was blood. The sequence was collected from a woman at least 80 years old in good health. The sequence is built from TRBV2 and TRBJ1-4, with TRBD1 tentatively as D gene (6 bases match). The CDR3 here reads CASSEQGNEKLFF. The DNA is TGTGCCAGCAGTGAACAGGGGAATGAAAAACTGTTTTTT.